This T cell receptor (beta chain) was captured in a study of CXCR3-negative and CXCR3-positive naive CD8 T cells (dated by TCRdb to the late 2010s). As for the study more broadly: In total, 130 million to 150 million TRB reads were obtained, corresponding to roughly 1.5 +/- 0.3 million reads per library. Data from roughly twelve donors, pooled across two independent experiments, went into the diversity and physicochemical repertoire analyses. For the TRBV-TRBJ cluster analysis, the naive subsets came from a handful of donors, while the memory cells came from 3 donors.

Reads for this sample came from a NextSeq 550. The Human TCR Profiling Kit (MiLaboratory) was used to make UMI-labeled 5' RACE TRB cDNA libraries. The full amount of extracted RNA was used for cDNA synthesis, and the full amount of resulting cDNA was used for PCR amplification. Libraries were prepared in parallel with an identical number of PCR cycles. In the original analysis: With a minimum of two reads required per UMI, MIGEC and MiXCR pulled out about 50,000 +/- 10,000 unique UMI-labeled TRB cDNA molecules from each library. An average of 40,000 +/- 10,000 functional in-frame TRB CDR3 nucleotide clonotypes without stop codons was found per library. After each sample was downsampled to 5000 UMI-labeled TRB molecules, VDJtools was used to calculate diversity metrics such as normalized Shannon-Wiener and Chao1. VDJtools was used to calculate clonotype-size-weighted physicochemical properties of the central five CDR3 residues, namely interaction energy, strength, volume and Kidera factor 4. Each entry corresponds to one CDR3 protein sequence from reads that TCRdb reprocessed, and DNA is not given. The authors' filters were not applied to this entry. This specimen's table enumerates 100,000 to 150,000 distinct CDR3 sequences. Around 0.37% of the sample goes to the ten largest clones.

For every CD8+ T cell subset, about 300,000 cells were flow-sorted straight into RLT lysis buffer, and each subset was sorted in triplicate. To keep memory contaminants out, a stringent definition of naive CD8+ T cells was applied: CD45RO-CCR7+CD27+CD95-. Standard density gradient centrifugation was used to isolate peripheral blood mononuclear cells from buffy coats. Naive CXCR3-negative and CXCR3-positive CD8+ T cells were flow-sorted on a FACSAria III. Total RNA was extracted from sorted cells with an RNeasy Mini Kit. The CDR3 goes from the cysteine to the phenylalanine over 15 residues. No DNA sequence was recorded. CDR1 and CDR2 were assigned from the germline V gene (reference sequence) as DFQATT and SNEGSKA. Broad study findings and their caveats: Comparably high repertoire diversity was found in both naive subsets, whereas much lower repertoire diversity was found in memory CD8+ T cells. Surface CD5, linked to self-reactivity in mice, was comparable between naive subsets; TCR interaction strength was therefore also inferred from TRB CDR3 physicochemical properties. Naive CXCR3-negative and CXCR3-positive cells from the same donor showed similar TRBV-TRBJ usage, whereas memory cells showed distinct patterns. TRB CDR3s from CXCR3-positive naive cells showed higher hydrophobicity (lower Kidera factor 4), lower energy, and higher strength and volume indices than CXCR3-negative naive cells. Freshly isolated PBMCs were used for most assays because CXCR3 expression went down partially after cryopreservation.

On this clonotype itself: Its antigen is not yet known.

The chain is made from TRBV20-1 and TRBJ1-3. This clonotype was sampled from a human donor in good health. Some clones in this sample may be carry-over from other donors' samples. The sequenced material came from naive CXCR3+ CD8+ T cells from blood. According to the study, the label for this sample's cell subset or site signals: CD45RO-CCR7+CD27+CD95- naive CD8+ T cells expressing CXCR3 (TNR3+). The CDR3 protein is CSARALLIPGNTIYF.